A single sample gave rise to the 28 T cell receptor beta chains below, sequenced in a study of T cell changes during pregnancy in multiple sclerosis. Data came from immunoSEQ multiplex PCR; TCRdb stores just in-frame clones and leaves some out. Among roughly 89,000 clones, 90% to 95% were seen once, and the ten largest hold about 1.6%. The material sequenced was peripheral blood, taken after pregnancy. Source of these receptors: a female donor in good health, enrolled as a control in a pregnancy study.

This clone occurred a few times. This chain joins TRBV5-1 and TRBJ1-1; maybe TRBD1 (6 bases). Germline CDR1 SGHRS, CDR2 YFSETQ. V lost 3 bases, J lost 1 base, and 10 bases lay in between. This CDR3 is 14 amino acids long. CDR3 coding DNA: TGCGCCAGCAGCTCGACAGGTACGAACACTGAAGCTTTCTTT. The encoded protein is CASSSTGTNTEAFF.

J is TRBJ2-7 and V is TRBV28; 11 nucleotides match TRBD2. CDR3 length: 15 amino acids. After removal of 5 bases from V and 3 bases from J, the junction contained 6 bases not matched to a gene. Germline V CDR1 and CDR2: MDHEN, SYDVKM. CDR3 bases: TGTGCCAGCAGTAGAGGGACTAGCGGACTCTACGAGCAGTACTTC. Amino acid sequence: CASSRGTSGLYEQYF.

A word on this clone: The same CDR3 can be traced to other DNA sequences in this sample. This chain joins TRBV7-9 and TRBJ1-1, with no clear D. The V gene lost 1 base and the J gene lost 0 bases, with 3 bases spanning the gap. CDR1 is SEHNR and CDR2 is FQNEAQ in the germline V gene (reference sequence). This CDR3 has 13 residues. The CDR3 nucleotides are TGTGCCAGCAGCTTAGATATGAACACTGAAGCTTTCTTT. Protein product: CASSLDMNTEAFF.

The chain combines TRBV11-3 with TRBJ2-7; 12 bases match TRBD1. The CDR3 length is 14 residues. The V gene's germline CDR1 is SGHNT and CDR2 YENEEA. The J segment lost 6 bases and the V segment lost 4 bases, leaving 4 bases of the junction unmatched. In DNA form, the CDR3 reads TGTGCCAGCAGCTCGGGACAGGGGGCGACCGAGCAGTACTTC. Amino acids: CASSSGQGATEQYF.

The rearrangement joins TRBV27 to TRBJ2-5; D call uncertain. Trimming left V 5 bases short and J 1 base short, with 11 bases between. CDR1 MNHEY and CDR2 SMNVEV come from the germline V gene (reference sequence). The length of the CDR3 is 14 residues. The DNA for the CDR3 is TGTGCCAGCAGTCCCCAGAATCTCCAAGAGACCCAGTACTTC. The encoded protein is CASSPQNLQETQYF.

The chain couples TRBV7-9 to TRBJ2-5; 7 positions match TRBD1. With 4 bases clipped from V and 5 bases from J, the junction kept 10 bases outside the gene matches. The CDR3 contains 15 residues. Germline V gives CDR1 SEHNR, CDR2 FQNEAQ (reference sequence). CDR3 sequence reads: CASSSATGIGETQYF. The CDR3 DNA sequence: TGTGCCAGCAGCTCAGCGACAGGGATCGGGGAGACCCAGTACTTC.

J is TRBJ2-1 and V is TRBV7-9; D ambiguous. The CDR3 is 11 amino acids. Between the trimmed V and J ends, which lost 4 bases and 6 bases, there was a span of 4 bases. CDR1 SEHNR and CDR2 FQNEAQ come from the germline V gene (reference sequence). Here the CDR3 reads CASSSGNEQFF. In nucleotides, the CDR3 is TGTGCCAGCAGCTCGGGCAATGAGCAGTTCTTC.

This chain joins TRBV6-5 and TRBJ1-1; no reliable D call. Germline V gene sequence: CDR1 MNHEY, CDR2 SVGAGI. The CDR3 length is 10 residues. V lost 8 bases and J lost 7, with 8 bases in between. The chain's CDR3 is CASGRDEAFF. The DNA of the CDR3 is TGTGCCAGCGGTAGAGATGAAGCTTTCTTT.

This clone has just a few counts. The chain joins TRBV2 to TRBJ1-5, with 8 positions matching TRBD1. Germline assignment: CDR1 SNHLY and CDR2 FYNNEI. The V and J ends lost 6 bases and 7 bases, in that order; junction bases with no gene match: 5. The CDR3 loop spans 13 amino acids. Here the CDR3 DNA reads TGTGCCAGCAGGGCAGGGGGCGGACAGCCCCAGCATTTT. It translates to CASRAGGGQPQHF.

This rearrangement joins TRBV6-6 to TRBJ2-4; a weak D match, TRBD1 (5 bases). The CDR3 is made up of 16 amino acids. V lost 5 bases and J 8 bases, leaving 22 bases between the germline ends. The V gene's germline CDR1 is MNHNY and CDR2 SVGAGI (reference sequence). This chain's CDR3 is CASSRVTGAIPDIQYF. The CDR3, as DNA: TGTGCCAGCAGTCGGGTCACTGGGGCCATCCCTGACATTCAGTACTTC.

V usage is TRBV5-1 and J usage is TRBJ2-6, with 11 bases lining up with TRBD1. Germline CDR1 is SGHRS and CDR2 is YFSETQ. V dropped 4 bases and J dropped 4; count of bases not matched to a gene: 7. The CDR3 has 17 residues. CDR3 region: CASSGGQGVSGANVLTF. The CDR3 coding sequence is TGCGCCAGCAGCGGGGGACAGGGGGTATCCGGGGCCAACGTCCTGACTTTC.

This CDR3 is CAIRGQAGVRETQYF. In nucleotides, the CDR3 is TGTGCCATCAGGGGACAAGCGGGAGTACGGGAGACCCAGTACTTC. The chain combines TRBV10-3 with TRBJ2-5; TRBD2 agrees at 8 bases. The V segment lost 6 bases and the J segment 5 bases; nucleotides outside the gene matches: 11. CDR3 size: 15 residues. Germline-derived CDR1 and CDR2 are ENHRY and SYGVKD.

CDR3 sequence (DNA): TGTGCCTGGAGTGGACTAGCGGGAGGGGAGCAGTTCTTC. Protein product: CAWSGLAGGEQFF. This sequence joins TRBV30 and TRBJ2-1; 14 nucleotides align to TRBD2. V dropped 1 base and J dropped 10; count of bases not matched to a gene: 0. CDR1 is GTSNPN, CDR2 SVGIG, per germline (reference sequence). There are 13 residues in the CDR3.

CDR3 in DNA: TGCGCCAGCAGCCAAGGGGCGGGCCCGAGCACCGGGGAGCTGTTTTTT. Translation gives CASSQGAGPSTGELFF. The chain carries TRBV4-1 and TRBJ2-2, with TRBD2 as a possible D gene (5 bases). The CDR3 spans 16 residues. Germline V gene lookup returns CDR1 MGHRA and CDR2 YSYEKL. Trimming left V 1 base short and J 4 bases short, with 13 bases between.

The rearrangement links TRBV7-8 to TRBJ2-1, with 12 positions matching TRBD1. The V gene end was trimmed by 5 bases and the J gene end by 8 bases; junction bases not matched to a gene: 10. The CDR3 runs 16 residues. The germline gives CDR1 SGHVS, CDR2 FQNEAQ. CDR3 DNA sequence: TGTGCCAGCAGCCAGACCGGGACAGGGGGCAATTATGAGCAGTTCTTC. This sequence encodes CASSQTGTGGNYEQFF.

The V gene is TRBV7-2, the J gene TRBJ1-2; D not resolved. Germline assignment: CDR1 SGHTA and CDR2 FQGNSA. This CDR3 spans 15 amino acids. Trimming left V 2 bases short and J 6 bases short, with 16 bases between. For the CDR3, the DNA is TGTGCCAGCAGCTTATGGAAGTCGAGGACTGATGGCTACACCTTC. This sequence encodes CASSLWKSRTDGYTF.

The chain couples TRBV19 to TRBJ1-5; D might be TRBD1 (5 bases). Trimming took 1 base from V and 11 from J, leaving 18 bases between them. The germline CDR1 and CDR2 sequences are LNHDA and SQIVND (reference sequence). The length of the CDR3 is 15 residues. The CDR3 here is CASSIGDREGGAQHF. CDR3 nucleotide sequence: TGTGCCAGTAGTATAGGCGACAGAGAAGGTGGGGCCCAGCATTTT.

Of note for this clone: Mismatch with germline at one junction end may stem from a read error. This chain uses TRBV5-5 with TRBJ2-3; 11 bases are shared with TRBD2. The CDR3 runs 16 residues. CDR1 and CDR2 from the germline V gene are SGHKS and YYEKEE (reference sequence). The CDR3 bases are TGTGCCAGCAGCTTAACTAGCGGGAGAAGCAGAGATACGCAGTATTTT. It encodes CASSLTSGRSRDTQYF.

This clone has a single count. The J gene is TRBJ2-3, the V gene TRBV27; TRBD1 matches at 10 bases. The CDR3 totals 15 residues. Germline values: CDR1 MNHEY, CDR2 SMNVEV (reference sequence). V shed 4 bases and J 4 bases; nucleotides not matched to a gene: 5. The CDR3 region is CASSWDRGRADTQYF. The CDR3 DNA reads as TGTGCCAGCAGTTGGGACAGGGGAAGAGCAGATACGCAGTATTTT.

The CDR3 region has the DNA TGTGCCAGCAGCGGACCCCTGGGGGGAACTGAAGCTTTCTTT. This translates into CASSGPLGGTEAFF. This chain links TRBV2 with TRBJ1-1; D perhaps matches TRBD1 (5 bases). Germline V gene data show CDR1 as SNHLY and CDR2 as FYNNEI. V gave up 6 bases and J gave up 5 bases, with 16 bases separating them. This CDR3 comprises 14 residues. Full variable domain (missing parts from reference TRBV2 and TRBJ1-1): EPEVTQTPSHQVTQMGQEVILRCVPISNHLYFYWYRQILGQKVEFLVSFYNNEISEKSEIFDDQFSVERPDGSNFTLKIRSTKLEDSAMYFCASSGPLGGTEAFFGQGTRLTVV.

The chain recombines TRBV5-1 with TRBJ2-1; 7 nucleotides agree with TRBD2. The CDR3 is 17 residues long. The V and J ends lost 0 bases and 0 bases, in that order; junction bases with no gene match: 6. In germline, CDR1 is SGHRS, CDR2 YFSETQ. CDR3 bases: TGCGCCAGCAGCTTGGGGGCCGGGGGGACCTCCTACAATGAGCAGTTCTTC. It translates to CASSLGAGGTSYNEQFF.

V is TRBV7-9 and J is TRBJ2-1; tentative D call: TRBD2 (6 bases). This CDR3 has 16 amino acids. The V end was cut by 2 bases, the J end by 8 bases, with 19 bases between. CDR1 is SEHNR and CDR2 is FQNEAQ in the germline V gene (reference sequence). This chain's CDR3 is CASSLTYGVRRDEQFF. In DNA, the CDR3 is TGTGCCAGCAGCTTAACTTACGGGGTCAGGAGGGATGAGCAGTTCTTC.

The gene calls are TRBV5-4 and TRBJ2-7, with D possibly matching TRBD2 (6 bases). V was shortened by 4 bases and J by 1 base, with 21 bases between the two germline ends. Germline V gene sequence: CDR1 SGHNT, CDR2 YYREEE (reference sequence). This CDR3 comprises 17 residues. Here the CDR3 reads CASSQRSGGTGSYEQYF. CDR3 DNA sequence: TGTGCCAGCAGCCAAAGGTCGGGCGGGACGGGATCCTACGAGCAGTACTTC.

The rearrangement links TRBV7-9 to TRBJ2-3, with 9 nucleotides matching TRBD2. V shed 2 bases and J 2 bases; nucleotides not matched to a gene: 8. The CDR3 loop spans 17 amino acids. The germline V gene encodes CDR1 SEHNR and CDR2 FQNEAQ (reference sequence). CDR3 sequence reads: CASSLSRLAVYTDTQYF. The CDR3 nucleotides read TGTGCCAGCAGCTTATCTCGACTAGCGGTATACACAGATACGCAGTATTTT.

The chain combines TRBV10-3 with TRBJ1-4, with 7 bases fitting TRBD1. The CDR3 consists of 15 residues. CDR1 and CDR2 (germline): ENHRY, SYGVKD. Trimming removed 4 bases from V and 7 bases from J; junction bases left unmatched: 9. The CDR3 nucleotides read TGTGCCATCAGTGCTGGAACAGGGGCAGGTGAAAAACTGTTTTTT. Residues: CAISAGTGAGEKLFF.

This chain joins TRBV5-1 and TRBJ1-3; 7 bases map to TRBD1. Trimming took 4 bases from V and 2 from J; bases not matched to a gene: 3. Germline V CDR1 and CDR2: SGHRS, YFSETQ. The CDR3 sequence is 14 residues long. This CDR3 reads CASSLGQTGNTIYF. The CDR3 bases are TGCGCCAGCAGCCTGGGACAGACTGGAAACACCATATATTTT.

V is TRBV5-1 and J is TRBJ1-4, with D possibly TRBD1 on 6 matching bases. Between the trimmed V and J ends, which lost 4 bases and 5 bases, there was a span of 15 bases. The CDR3 runs 15 residues. Germline loops: CDR1 SGHRS, CDR2 YFSETQ. CDR3 sequence reads: CASSVGTSQNEKLFF. The CDR3 bases are TGCGCCAGCAGCGTAGGGACATCACAGAATGAAAAACTGTTTTTT.

The chain carries TRBV5-6 and TRBJ2-3; D is uncertain. V lost 1 base and J 3 bases, leaving 12 bases between the germline ends. The CDR3 extends over 15 amino acids. Germline V CDR1 and CDR2: SGHDT, YYEEEE. The CDR3 sequence: CASSLYLIGTDTQYF. The CDR3 bases are TGTGCCAGCAGCTTGTACCTCATCGGGACAGATACGCAGTATTTT.